Included here is one T cell receptor beta chain sequence, with context. TCRdb keeps only in-frame clones here, not all; method: immunoSEQ multiplex PCR. This sample carries 35,000 to 45,000 clones, roughly 90% of them seen once, and the ten largest clones take about 12%. CDR3 length: 14 amino acids. Germline V gene data show CDR1 as SEHNR and CDR2 as FQNEAQ (reference sequence). Trimming cost V 6 bases and J 4 bases, with 12 bases left between them. These data originate in a study of OX40 agonist ivuxolimab in advanced cancers. About the study: Administration of intravenous ivuxolimab to patients occurred every 2 weeks at 0.01 to 10 mg/kg.

The specimen was CD4+ or CD8+ T cells sorted from blood, collected in a trial of the OX40 agonist ivuxolimab. The chain combines TRBV7-9 with TRBJ1-4; the D is unclear. This clonotype originated in an adult with an advanced solid tumor such as melanoma, head and neck, liver or kidney cancer. CDR3 coding DNA: TGTGCCAGCAGGACCGGGCCTTATAATGAAAAACTGTTTTTT. It yields the protein CASRTGPYNEKLFF. Full variable domain (outside the CDR3, taken from reference TRBV7-9 and TRBJ1-4): DTGVSQNPRHKITKRGQNVTFRCDPISEHNRLYWYRQTLGQGPEFLTYFQNEAQLEKSRLLSDRFSAERPKGSFSTLEIQRTEQGDSAMYLCASRTGPYNEKLFFGSGTQLSVL.